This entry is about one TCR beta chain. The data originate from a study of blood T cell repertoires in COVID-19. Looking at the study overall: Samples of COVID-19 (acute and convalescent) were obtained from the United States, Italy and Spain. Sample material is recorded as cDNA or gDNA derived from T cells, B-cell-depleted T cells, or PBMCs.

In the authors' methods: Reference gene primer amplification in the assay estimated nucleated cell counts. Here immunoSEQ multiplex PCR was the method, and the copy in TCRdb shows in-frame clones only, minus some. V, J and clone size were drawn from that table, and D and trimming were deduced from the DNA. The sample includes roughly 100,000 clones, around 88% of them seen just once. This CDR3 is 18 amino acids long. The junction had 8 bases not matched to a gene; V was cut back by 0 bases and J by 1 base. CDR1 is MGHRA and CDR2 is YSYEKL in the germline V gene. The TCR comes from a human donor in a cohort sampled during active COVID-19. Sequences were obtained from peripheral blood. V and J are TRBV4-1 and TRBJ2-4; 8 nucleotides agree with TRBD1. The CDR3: CASSQEQSRGLAKNIQYF. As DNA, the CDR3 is TGCGCCAGCAGCCAAGAGCAATCCAGGGGGCTTGCCAAAAACATTCAGTACTTC.